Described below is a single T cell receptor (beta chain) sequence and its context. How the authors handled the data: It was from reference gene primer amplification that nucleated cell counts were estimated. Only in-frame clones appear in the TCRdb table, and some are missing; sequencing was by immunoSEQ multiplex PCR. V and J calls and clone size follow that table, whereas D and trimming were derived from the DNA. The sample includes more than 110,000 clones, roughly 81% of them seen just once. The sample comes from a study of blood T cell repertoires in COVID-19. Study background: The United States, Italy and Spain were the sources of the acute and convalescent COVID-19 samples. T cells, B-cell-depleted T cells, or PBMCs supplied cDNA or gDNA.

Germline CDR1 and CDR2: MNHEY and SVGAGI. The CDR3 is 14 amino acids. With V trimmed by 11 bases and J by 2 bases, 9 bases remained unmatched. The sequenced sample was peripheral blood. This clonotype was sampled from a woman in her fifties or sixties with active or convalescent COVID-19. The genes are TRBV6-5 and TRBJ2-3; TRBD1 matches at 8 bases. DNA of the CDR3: TGTGCCTCTCGGACAGGGTGGGACACAGATACGCAGTATTTT. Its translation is CASRTGWDTDTQYF.